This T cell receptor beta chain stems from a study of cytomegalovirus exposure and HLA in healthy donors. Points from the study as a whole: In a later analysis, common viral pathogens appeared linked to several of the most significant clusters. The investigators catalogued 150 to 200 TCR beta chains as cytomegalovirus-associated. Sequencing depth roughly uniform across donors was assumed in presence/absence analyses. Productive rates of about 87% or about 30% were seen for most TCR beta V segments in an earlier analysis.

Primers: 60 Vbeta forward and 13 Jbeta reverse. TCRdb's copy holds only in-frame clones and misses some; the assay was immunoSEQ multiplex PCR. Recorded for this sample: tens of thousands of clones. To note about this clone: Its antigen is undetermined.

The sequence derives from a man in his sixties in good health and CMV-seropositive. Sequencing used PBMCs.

The CDR3 DNA reads as TGTGCCAGCAGCCCCACTCGGACAGAAACCGGGGAGCTGTTTTTT. It codes for CASSPTRTETGELFF. V usage is TRBV11-2 and J usage is TRBJ2-2; D might be TRBD1 (6 bases). Trimming cost V 5 bases and J 5 bases, with 15 bases left between them. The length of the CDR3 is 15 residues. CDR1 and CDR2 (germline): SGHAT, FQNNGV.